This TCR beta chain was found in a study of blood T cell repertoires in COVID-19. Study background: Acute and convalescent COVID-19 samples came from the United States, Italy and Spain. Nucleic acid was either cDNA or gDNA, and it came from T cells, B-cell-depleted T cells, or PBMCs.

As handled by the study authors: How many nucleated cells were present was estimated from reference gene primer amplification. Here immunoSEQ multiplex PCR was the method, and the copy in TCRdb shows in-frame clones only, minus some. Clone size and V and J calls were adopted from that table, with D and trimming inferred from the DNA. This sample has 200,000 or so clones, with around nine tenths found just once. The sequence derives from a woman aged 55 to 70 with acute or convalescent COVID-19. The sample comprised peripheral blood.

The CDR3 reads CASSQAGQRRSYGYTF. In DNA, the CDR3 is TGTGCCAGCAGCCAAGCCGGACAGCGAAGGAGCTATGGCTACACCTTC. The V and J genes are TRBV3-1 (or the pseudogene TRBV3-2) and TRBJ1-2, with a tentative D call TRBD1 (6 bases). Trimming stripped 1 base from V and 4 bases from J, with 16 bases between. The CDR3 covers 16 residues. In germline, CDR1 is LGHDT, CDR2 YNNKEL (reference sequence).